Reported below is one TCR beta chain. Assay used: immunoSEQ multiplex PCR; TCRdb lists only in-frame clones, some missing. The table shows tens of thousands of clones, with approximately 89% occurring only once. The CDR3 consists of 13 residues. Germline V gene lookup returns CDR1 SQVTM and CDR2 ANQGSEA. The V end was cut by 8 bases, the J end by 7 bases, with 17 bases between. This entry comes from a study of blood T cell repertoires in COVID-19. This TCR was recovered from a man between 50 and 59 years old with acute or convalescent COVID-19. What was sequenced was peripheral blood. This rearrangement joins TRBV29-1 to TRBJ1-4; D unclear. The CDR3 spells CSFLSQGGEKLFF. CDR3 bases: TGCAGCTTCTTGAGCCAAGGCGGTGAAAAACTGTTTTTT.